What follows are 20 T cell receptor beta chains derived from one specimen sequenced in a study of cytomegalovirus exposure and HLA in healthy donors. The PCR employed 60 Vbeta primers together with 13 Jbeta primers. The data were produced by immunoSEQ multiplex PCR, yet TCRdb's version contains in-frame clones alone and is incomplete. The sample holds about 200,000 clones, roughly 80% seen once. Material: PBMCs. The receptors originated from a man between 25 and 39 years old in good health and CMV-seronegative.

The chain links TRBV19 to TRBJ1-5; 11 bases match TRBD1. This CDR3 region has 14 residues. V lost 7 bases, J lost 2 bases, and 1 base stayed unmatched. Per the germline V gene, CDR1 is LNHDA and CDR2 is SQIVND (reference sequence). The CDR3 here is CASMGQGGNQPQHF. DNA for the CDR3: TGTGCCAGTATGGGACAGGGGGGCAATCAGCCCCAGCATTTT.

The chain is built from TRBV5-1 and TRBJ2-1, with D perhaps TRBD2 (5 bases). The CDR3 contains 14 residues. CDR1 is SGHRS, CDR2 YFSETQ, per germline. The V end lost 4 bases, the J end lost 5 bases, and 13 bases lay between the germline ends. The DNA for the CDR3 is TGCGCCAGCAGCCAAGGAGGCCTCAACAATGAGCAGTTCTTC. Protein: CASSQGGLNNEQFF.

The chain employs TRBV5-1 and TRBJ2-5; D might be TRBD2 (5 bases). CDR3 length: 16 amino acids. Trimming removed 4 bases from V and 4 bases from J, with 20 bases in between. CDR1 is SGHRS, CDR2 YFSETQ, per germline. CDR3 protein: CASSAPLGLEGETQYF. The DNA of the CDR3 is TGCGCCAGCAGCGCGCCCCTAGGGCTAGAGGGAGAGACCCAGTACTTC.

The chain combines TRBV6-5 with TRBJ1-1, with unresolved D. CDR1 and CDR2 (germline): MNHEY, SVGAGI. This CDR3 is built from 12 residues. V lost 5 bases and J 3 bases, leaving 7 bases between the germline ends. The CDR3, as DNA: TGTGCCAGCAGTGAAGCGGACACTGAAGCTTTCTTT. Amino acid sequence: CASSEADTEAFF.

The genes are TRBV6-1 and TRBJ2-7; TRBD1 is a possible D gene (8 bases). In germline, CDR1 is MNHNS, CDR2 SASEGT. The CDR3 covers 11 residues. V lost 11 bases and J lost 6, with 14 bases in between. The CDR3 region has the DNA TGTGCCTCTACAGGGGGGGGCGAGCAGTACTTC. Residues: CASTGGGEQYF.

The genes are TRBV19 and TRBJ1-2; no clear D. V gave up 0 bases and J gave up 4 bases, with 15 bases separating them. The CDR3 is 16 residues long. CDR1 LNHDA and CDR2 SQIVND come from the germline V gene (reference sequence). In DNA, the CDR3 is TGTGCCAGTAGTATAGATGTAACGGTCTCCGCCTATGGCTACACCTTC. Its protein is CASSIDVTVSAYGYTF.

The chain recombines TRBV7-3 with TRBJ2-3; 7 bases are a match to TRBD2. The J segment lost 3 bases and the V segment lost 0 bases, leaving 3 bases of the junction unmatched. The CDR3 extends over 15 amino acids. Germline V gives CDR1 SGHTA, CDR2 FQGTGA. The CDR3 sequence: CASSLTGGGTDTQYF. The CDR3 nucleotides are TGTGCCAGCAGCTTAACGGGGGGAGGGACAGATACGCAGTATTTT.

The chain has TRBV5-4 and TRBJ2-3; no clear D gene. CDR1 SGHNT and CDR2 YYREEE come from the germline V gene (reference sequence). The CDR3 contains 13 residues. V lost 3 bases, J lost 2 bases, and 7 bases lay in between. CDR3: CASSSGSTDTQYF. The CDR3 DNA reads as TGTGCCAGCAGCTCAGGTTCCACAGATACGCAGTATTTT.

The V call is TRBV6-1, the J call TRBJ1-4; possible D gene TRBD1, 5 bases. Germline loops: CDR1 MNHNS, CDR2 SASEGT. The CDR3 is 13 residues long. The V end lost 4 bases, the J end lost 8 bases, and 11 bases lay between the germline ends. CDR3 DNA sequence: TGTGCCAGCAGTGCTCAGGGAAGAGAAAAACTGTTTTTT. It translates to CASSAQGREKLFF.

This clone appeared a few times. The CDR3 is CASSRTSGDSNQPQHF. As DNA, the CDR3 is TGTGCCAGCTCCCGGACCTCAGGGGATAGCAATCAGCCCCAGCATTTT. This chain links TRBV18 with TRBJ1-5; D might be TRBD1 (6 bases). The CDR3 length is 16 residues. Between the trimmed V and J ends, which lost 6 bases and 0 bases, there was a span of 15 bases. Germline V lookup: CDR1 KGHSH, CDR2 LQKENI.

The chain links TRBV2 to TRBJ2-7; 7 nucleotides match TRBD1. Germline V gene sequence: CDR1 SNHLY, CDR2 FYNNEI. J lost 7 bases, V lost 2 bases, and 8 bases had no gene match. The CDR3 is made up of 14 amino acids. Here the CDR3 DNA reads TGTGCCAGCAGTGAAACCCGGACAGGCGGTGAGCAGTACTTC. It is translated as CASSETRTGGEQYF.

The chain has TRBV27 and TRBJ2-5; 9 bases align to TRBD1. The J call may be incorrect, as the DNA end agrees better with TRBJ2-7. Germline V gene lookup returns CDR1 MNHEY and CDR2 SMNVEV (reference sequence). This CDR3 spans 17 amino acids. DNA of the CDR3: TGTGCCAGCAGTCCTCGGACAGGGGCGGGGGCCTCCTACGAGCAGTACTTC. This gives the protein CASSPRTGAGASYEQYF.

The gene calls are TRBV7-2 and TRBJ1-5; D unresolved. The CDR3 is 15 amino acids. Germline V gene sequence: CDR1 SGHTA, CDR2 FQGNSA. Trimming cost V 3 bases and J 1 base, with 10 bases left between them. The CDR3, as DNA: TGTGCCAGCAGCTTCGGAGTCTGGAGCAATCAGCCCCAGCATTTT. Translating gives CASSFGVWSNQPQHF.

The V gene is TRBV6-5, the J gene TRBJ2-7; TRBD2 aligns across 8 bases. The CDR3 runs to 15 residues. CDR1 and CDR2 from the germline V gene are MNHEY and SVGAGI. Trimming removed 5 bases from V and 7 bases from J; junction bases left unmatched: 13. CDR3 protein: CASSQTGTSIMEQYF. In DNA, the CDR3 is TGTGCCAGCAGTCAAACCGGGACTAGTATCATGGAGCAGTACTTC.

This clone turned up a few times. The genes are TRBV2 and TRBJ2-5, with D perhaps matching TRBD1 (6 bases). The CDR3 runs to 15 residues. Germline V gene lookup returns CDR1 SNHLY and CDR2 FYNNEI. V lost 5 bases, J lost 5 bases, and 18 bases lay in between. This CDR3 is CASSPTTGLRETQYF. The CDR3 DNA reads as TGTGCCAGCAGTCCTACTACAGGGTTGAGGGAGACCCAGTACTTC. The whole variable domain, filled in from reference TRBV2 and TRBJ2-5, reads EPEVTQTPSHQVTQMGQEVILRCVPISNHLYFYWYRQILGQKVEFLVSFYNNEISEKSEIFDDQFSVERPDGSNFTLKIRSTKLEDSAMYFCASSPTTGLRETQYFGPGTRLLVL.

The CDR3 here is CASSYYDNEAFF. The CDR3 DNA reads as TGTGCCAGCAGTTACTATGACAATGAAGCTTTCTTT. V and J are TRBV6-6 and TRBJ1-1; the D is unclear. Germline V gene lookup returns CDR1 MNHNY and CDR2 SVGAGI (reference sequence). Trimming took 1 base from V and 7 from J, leaving 7 bases between them. The CDR3 loop spans 12 amino acids.

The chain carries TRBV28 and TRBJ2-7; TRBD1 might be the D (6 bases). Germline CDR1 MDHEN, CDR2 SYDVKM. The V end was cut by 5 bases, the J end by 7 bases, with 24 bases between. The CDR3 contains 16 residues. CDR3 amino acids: CASSPHEGVGSREQYF. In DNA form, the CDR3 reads TGTGCCAGCAGTCCCCACGAGGGGGTGGGCTCACGAGAGCAGTACTTC.

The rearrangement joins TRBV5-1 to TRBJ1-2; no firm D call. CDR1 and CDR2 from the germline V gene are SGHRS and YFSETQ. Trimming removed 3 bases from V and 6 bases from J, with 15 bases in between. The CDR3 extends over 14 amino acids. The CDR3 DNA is TGCGCCAGCAGCTCACCCGTCCCTAATGATGGCTACACCTTC. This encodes CASSSPVPNDGYTF.

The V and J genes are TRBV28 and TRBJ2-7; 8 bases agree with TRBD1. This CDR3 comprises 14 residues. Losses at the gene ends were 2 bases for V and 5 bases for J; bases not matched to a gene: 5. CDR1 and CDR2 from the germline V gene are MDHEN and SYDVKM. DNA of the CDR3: TGTGCCAGCAGTTTAATCCCAGGGGGCCACGAGCAGTACTTC. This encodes CASSLIPGGHEQYF.

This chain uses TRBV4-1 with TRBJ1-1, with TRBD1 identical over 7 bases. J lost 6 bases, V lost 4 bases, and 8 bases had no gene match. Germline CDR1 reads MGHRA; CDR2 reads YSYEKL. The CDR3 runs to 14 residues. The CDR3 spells CASSLFRGSAEAFF. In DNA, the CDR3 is TGCGCCAGCAGCCTCTTCAGGGGGTCTGCTGAAGCTTTCTTT.